One and the same sample provided the 32 T cell receptor beta chains below, sequenced in a study of cytomegalovirus exposure and HLA in healthy donors. The primer mix had 60 Vbeta and 13 Jbeta primers. This table comes from immunoSEQ multiplex PCR, and its TCRdb copy is limited to in-frame clones, with some not included. Here the sample spans about 160,000 clones, approximately 78% being singletons. Sequencing was carried out using PBMCs. These receptors were collected from a male donor in good health and CMV-seropositive.

The genes are TRBV30 and TRBJ2-2, with 8 positions matching TRBD1. The length of the CDR3 is 13 residues. Germline CDR1 reads GTSNPN; CDR2 reads SVGIG (reference sequence). V lost 4 bases to trimming and J lost 4 bases; unmatched junction nucleotides: 2. CDR3 residues: CAWTGQGTGELFF. As DNA, the CDR3 is TGTGCCTGGACCGGACAGGGCACCGGGGAGCTGTTTTTT. Together with reference TRBV30 and TRBJ2-2, the CDR3 gives the full variable domain: SQTIHQWPATLVQPVGSPLSLECTVEGTSNPNLYWYRQAAGRGLQLLFYSVGIGQISSEVPQNLSASRPQDRQFILSSKKLLLSDSGFYLCAWTGQGTGELFFGEGSRLTVL.

This clone was detected only a few times. Germline is not matched at one junction end, which may reflect a read error. The V gene is TRBV7-9, the J gene TRBJ1-3, with 8 positions matching TRBD1. This CDR3 region has 13 residues. The germline CDR1 and CDR2 sequences are SEHNR and FQNEAQ (reference sequence). CDR3: CASSHRTGRPIYF. As DNA, the CDR3 is TGCGCCAGCAGCCACAGGACAGGGCGTCCCATATATTTT. Using reference TRBV7-9 and TRBJ1-3 for the parts outside the CDR3, the full variable domain is DTGVSQNPRHKITKRGQNVTFRCDPISEHNRLYWYRQTLGQGPEFLTYFQNEAQLEKSRLLSDRFSAERPKGSFSTLEIQRTEQGDSAMYLCASSHRTGRPIYFGEGSWLTVV.

This clone came up a few times. The chain uses TRBV5-1 and TRBJ2-7; possibly TRBD1 for D (6 bases). Germline loops: CDR1 SGHRS, CDR2 YFSETQ. Deletions cut 4 bases from V and 4 bases from J, with 15 bases between. CDR3 size: 14 residues. The CDR3 bases are TGCGCCAGCAGCCCCCGGGACACCCAATACGAGCAGTACTTC. Protein sequence: CASSPRDTQYEQYF.

This rearrangement joins TRBV13 to TRBJ2-5, with TRBD2 as a possible D gene (6 bases). The germline V gene has CDR1 PRHDT and CDR2 FYEKMQ (reference sequence). CDR3 length: 18 residues. Trimming left V 2 bases short and J 4 bases short, with 23 bases between. The CDR3 nucleotides read TGTGCCAGCAGCTTAAGTTGGGGGGTATCGGGTGTTCGAGAGACCCAGTACTTC. This gives the protein CASSLSWGVSGVRETQYF.

The table lists this clone with a count of one. The chain uses TRBV5-4 and TRBJ2-2; TRBD2 matches 14 bases. This CDR3 spans 18 amino acids. Trimming at V came to 4 bases and at J to 8 bases, leaving 13 bases not matched to a gene. The germline CDR1 and CDR2 sequences are SGHNT and YYREEE (reference sequence). The CDR3 spells CASSRGLAGVVGSGELFF. CDR3 nucleotides: TGTGCCAGCAGCAGGGGACTAGCGGGAGTTGTAGGTTCGGGGGAGCTGTTTTTT.

This chain connects TRBV6-5 to TRBJ1-2; D ambiguous. This CDR3 is built from 14 residues. Germline values: CDR1 MNHEY, CDR2 SVGAGI. V was trimmed by 5 bases and J by 4 bases, leaving 14 bases between them. The chain's CDR3 is CASSQRSAGYGYTF. CDR3 in DNA: TGTGCCAGCAGTCAGCGGTCGGCGGGCTATGGCTACACCTTC.

CDR3 nucleotides: TGTGCCAGCAGCTTAGGGGGTAGCGGGGGCCCCGGGGACCAGTACTTC. Translated, it gives CASSLGGSGGPGDQYF. The chain employs TRBV7-2 and TRBJ2-5; 9 nucleotides match TRBD2. J was trimmed by 10 bases and V by 1 base; bases with no gene match: 13. The CDR3 is made up of 16 amino acids. Germline CDR1 SGHTA, CDR2 FQGNSA.

This clone occurred a few times. The J gene is TRBJ2-1, the V gene TRBV7-2, with TRBD2 identical over 8 bases. CDR1 is SGHTA, CDR2 FQGNSA, per germline. V was pared by 3 bases and J by 9 bases, with 7 bases of the junction left unmatched. The CDR3 runs to 14 residues. The CDR3: CASSFLSGGSEQFF. DNA of the CDR3: TGTGCCAGCAGCTTCTTATCGGGAGGGAGTGAGCAGTTCTTC.

The CDR3, as DNA: TGTGCCAGCAGCAAACTGACAGGGAACACCGGGGAGCTGTTTTTT. This translates into CASSKLTGNTGELFF. The chain couples TRBV7-2 to TRBJ2-2; a weak D match, TRBD1 (6 bases). The V gene's germline CDR1 is SGHTA and CDR2 FQGNSA. The germline V and J ends were trimmed by 5 bases and 1 base, with 11 bases remaining between them. The CDR3 length is 15 residues.

This clone was seen a few times. The V and J genes are TRBV5-1 and TRBJ2-3, with TRBD2 matching over 7 bases. Germline loops: CDR1 SGHRS, CDR2 YFSETQ. Unmatched junction bases numbered 6, after V lost 1 base and J lost 1 base. This CDR3 region has 16 residues. This chain's CDR3 is CASSLMASGGTDTQYF. The CDR3 DNA reads as TGCGCCAGCAGCTTGATGGCTAGCGGAGGCACAGATACGCAGTATTTT.

This clone was detected once. The rearrangement uses TRBV11-2 and TRBJ1-6; D perhaps matches TRBD1 (6 bases). V was cut by 1 base and J by 10 bases, with 14 bases left in between. From germline, CDR1 is SGHAT and CDR2 FQNNGV. The CDR3 runs to 15 residues. CDR3 in amino acids: CASSLGRGADSPLHF. CDR3 nucleotides: TGTGCCAGCAGCTTAGGGCGGGGGGCCGACTCACCCCTCCACTTT.

This clone was seen more than once but under ten times. This chain connects TRBV13 to TRBJ1-2; tentatively, D is TRBD1 (6 bases). CDR1 PRHDT and CDR2 FYEKMQ come from the germline V gene (reference sequence). The CDR3 runs 16 residues. V lost 1 base to trimming and J lost 5 bases, with 17 bases between them. The DNA for the CDR3 is TGTGCCAGCAGCTTAGAGAGAACAGGGACTAGGTATGGCTACACCTTC. It translates to CASSLERTGTRYGYTF.

This chain uses TRBV27 with TRBJ2-5, with D tentatively TRBD2 (5 bases). Germline CDR1 and CDR2: MNHEY and SMNVEV (reference sequence). There are 12 residues in the CDR3. V lost 11 bases, J lost 2 bases, and 12 bases lay in between. The CDR3 DNA sequence: TGTGCCGTCGGTCAGCGGCAAGAGACCCAGTACTTC. Protein: CAVGQRQETQYF.

The rearrangement joins TRBV7-9 to TRBJ1-1; D possibly corresponds to TRBD1 (5 bases). This CDR3 is 14 amino acids long. Germline V gene lookup returns CDR1 SEHNR and CDR2 FQNEAQ (reference sequence). V shed 4 bases and J shed 4 bases, with 13 bases lying between them. The CDR3 protein is CASSSLVGGTEAFF. CDR3 bases: TGTGCCAGCAGCTCCCTCGTCGGGGGCACTGAAGCTTTCTTT.

The rearrangement links TRBV6-5 to TRBJ2-7, with 9 bases that match TRBD2. After removal of 7 bases from V and 2 bases from J, the junction contained 3 bases not matched to a gene. From germline, CDR1 is MNHEY and CDR2 SVGAGI. The CDR3 sequence is 13 residues long. The CDR3 is CASNRLAAYEQYF. DNA for the CDR3: TGTGCCAGCAATAGACTAGCGGCCTACGAGCAGTACTTC.

In its sample, this clone was seen once. The chain uses TRBV25-1 and TRBJ1-1; D ambiguous. This CDR3 comprises 13 residues. Germline-derived CDR1 and CDR2 are MGHDK and SYGVNS. The germline V and J ends were trimmed by 5 bases and 1 base, with 8 bases remaining between them. The CDR3 protein is CASSYTRNTEAFF. CDR3 in DNA: TGTGCCAGCAGTTACACAAGGAACACTGAAGCTTTCTTT.

A single count supports this clone. This chain connects TRBV9 to TRBJ2-1, with 7 bases identical to TRBD2. Germline CDR1 is SGDLS and CDR2 is YYNGEE. There are 14 residues in the CDR3. With 7 bases clipped from V and 0 bases from J, the junction kept 4 bases outside the gene matches. This CDR3 is CASSRGDSYNEQFF. DNA for the CDR3: TGTGCCAGCTCCCGGGGGGACTCCTACAATGAGCAGTTCTTC.

This clone appeared once. The rearrangement joins TRBV7-9 to TRBJ1-1, with D possibly being TRBD1 (6 bases). CDR3 length: 14 residues. Germline lookup yields CDR1 SEHNR and CDR2 FQNEAQ (reference sequence). Trimming cost V 1 base and J 1 base, with 7 bases left between them. In DNA, the CDR3 is TGTGCCAGCAGCTTAGTCAGGGGGAACACTGAAGCTTTCTTT. This codes for CASSLVRGNTEAFF.

The chain has TRBV13 and TRBJ1-6; D call uncertain. The germline V gene encodes CDR1 PRHDT and CDR2 FYEKMQ (reference sequence). The CDR3 runs to 15 residues. The V and J ends lost 4 bases and 9 bases respectively, with 16 bases between them. CDR3 in amino acids: CASSSNRDPSSPLHF. The CDR3 DNA is TGTGCCAGCAGCTCAAACCGCGATCCGTCTTCACCCCTCCACTTT. Using reference TRBV13 and TRBJ1-6 for the parts outside the CDR3, the full variable domain is AAGVIQSPRHLIKEKRETATLKCYPIPRHDTVYWYQQGPGQDPQFLISFYEKMQSDKGSIPDRFSAQQFSDYHSELNMSSLELGDSALYFCASSSNRDPSSPLHFGNGTRLTVT.

The rearrangement joins TRBV7-9 to TRBJ1-3; no clear D. Germline V lookup: CDR1 SEHNR, CDR2 FQNEAQ (reference sequence). There are 16 residues in the CDR3. Trimming removed 3 bases from V and 2 bases from J, with 14 bases in between. CDR3 sequence: CASSFQRLITGNTIYF. The CDR3 nucleotides are TGTGCCAGCAGCTTCCAGAGACTGATTACTGGAAACACCATATATTTT.

This clone was found a few times. The chain combines TRBV4-1 with TRBJ1-2, with D perhaps TRBD1 (5 bases). The CDR3 is made up of 16 amino acids. V was clipped by 0 bases and J by 7 bases, with 18 bases between them. From germline, CDR1 is MGHRA and CDR2 YSYEKL. CDR3 protein: CASSQDDSLFIAGYTF. CDR3 coding DNA: TGCGCCAGCAGCCAAGACGACAGCCTATTCATTGCTGGCTACACCTTC.

The V and J genes are TRBV7-2 and TRBJ2-4; the D gene is possibly TRBD1 (5 bases). This CDR3 region has 16 residues. V lost 1 base to trimming and J lost 2 bases, with 12 bases between them. Germline CDR1 is SGHTA and CDR2 is FQGNSA. In DNA, the CDR3 is TGTGCCAGCAGCTTAGTTTTAGGGGCGCCCAAAAACATTCAGTACTTC. Translating it yields CASSLVLGAPKNIQYF.

CDR3: CAISEGASGRASGELFF. CDR3 bases: TGTGCCATCAGTGAAGGGGCTAGCGGGAGGGCCTCCGGGGAGCTGTTTTTT. This chain uses TRBV10-3 with TRBJ2-2, with TRBD2 matching over 12 bases. The germline V gene has CDR1 ENHRY and CDR2 SYGVKD. The CDR3 has 17 amino acids. Losses at the gene ends were 3 bases for V and 6 bases for J; bases not matched to a gene: 8.

This chain links TRBV6-6 with TRBJ1-3, with 7 bases identical to TRBD1. The CDR3 has 15 residues. J gave up 4 bases and V 5 bases, and 8 bases lay outside the gene matches. Germline CDR1 and CDR2: MNHNY and SVGAGI (reference sequence). The CDR3 coding sequence is TGTGCCAGCAGTCCCCCGGGACAGAGGGGAAACACCATATATTTT. Its protein product is CASSPPGQRGNTIYF.

The chain combines TRBV10-3 with TRBJ2-7, with a weak D call TRBD2 (5 bases). The CDR3 sequence is 13 residues long. From germline, CDR1 is ENHRY and CDR2 SYGVKD. Between the trimmed V and J ends, which lost 10 bases and 2 bases, there was a span of 15 bases. The CDR3 nucleotides read TGTGCCACCCGGGATCCACCGACCTACGAGCAGTACTTC. It codes for CATRDPPTYEQYF.

Notes on this clone: The junction does not match germline at one end; this may be a read error. The chain has TRBV7-7 and TRBJ2-2; 7 nucleotides agree with TRBD2. The CDR3 length is 14 residues. Looked up from germline, CDR1 is SSHAT and CDR2 is FNYEAQ (reference sequence). CDR3 region: CASSLIPESGELFF. CDR3 DNA sequence: TGTGCCAGCAGCTTAATTCCGGAAAGCGGGGAGCTGTTTTTC.

The chain combines TRBV30 with TRBJ1-6; maybe TRBD1 (5 bases). The CDR3 is 13 amino acids. Per germline, CDR1 GTSNPN and CDR2 SVGIG (reference sequence). V dropped 6 bases and J dropped 7 bases, with 13 bases sitting between them. CDR3 protein: CACRSGLNSPLHF. The CDR3 nucleotides read TGTGCCTGCAGGTCGGGACTAAATTCACCCCTCCACTTT. Using reference TRBV30 and TRBJ1-6 for the parts outside the CDR3, the full variable domain is SQTIHQWPATLVQPVGSPLSLECTVEGTSNPNLYWYRQAAGRGLQLLFYSVGIGQISSEVPQNLSASRPQDRQFILSSKKLLLSDSGFYLCACRSGLNSPLHFGNGTRLTVT.

The chain recombines TRBV18 with TRBJ2-5; 9 bases agree with TRBD2. This CDR3 is 15 amino acids long. CDR1 and CDR2 (germline): KGHSH, LQKENI. J gave up 5 bases and V 2 bases, and 6 bases lay outside the gene matches. CDR3 in DNA: TGTGCCAGCTCACCAGGACTAGCGCGGGGCGAGACCCAGTACTTC. Translation gives CASSPGLARGETQYF.

The chain links TRBV7-9 to TRBJ2-7, with 7 bases that match TRBD2. The CDR3 is made up of 14 amino acids. Germline V lookup: CDR1 SEHNR, CDR2 FQNEAQ (reference sequence). The J segment lost 6 bases and the V segment lost 1 base, leaving 6 bases of the junction unmatched. CDR3 sequence (DNA): TGTGCCAGCAGCTTAGAGGTAGGGAGGGCCGAGCAGTACTTC. Protein product: CASSLEVGRAEQYF.

This clone occurred once. The chain carries TRBV7-8 and TRBJ1-5; no definite D call. Trimming left V 1 base short and J 6 bases short, with 10 bases between. CDR3 length equals 14 residues. Germline V gene lookup returns CDR1 SGHVS and CDR2 FQNEAQ. The CDR3 DNA reads TGTGCCAGCAGCTTAGTCGCGGCCGGTCAGCCCCAGCATTTT. Its protein is CASSLVAAGQPQHF.

The gene calls are TRBV30 and TRBJ2-7; possible D gene TRBD2, 7 bases. Per the germline V gene, CDR1 is GTSNPN and CDR2 is SVGIG (reference sequence). This CDR3 is built from 13 residues. V lost 4 bases to trimming and J lost 6 bases, with 16 bases between them. CDR3 DNA: TGTGCCTGGAAGGGAGGGGGGCAGGGCGAGCAGTACTTC. Protein product: CAWKGGGQGEQYF.

The rearrangement links TRBV15 to TRBJ1-2, with 9 bases aligning to TRBD1. Germline CDR1 is LNHNV and CDR2 is YYDKDF (reference sequence). V shed 5 bases and J 6 bases; nucleotides not matched to a gene: 7. The CDR3 loop spans 14 amino acids. The CDR3 reads CATSQDRGRHGYTF. CDR3 nucleotide sequence: TGTGCCACCAGCCAGGACAGGGGAAGACATGGCTACACCTTC.